The 12 T cell receptor beta chains presented below share a single source sample, sequenced in a study of radiation and T cells in renal cell carcinoma. Time point meaning: blood 2 weeks post-SBRT. The treatment denotes: 15 Gy SBRT to primary tumor, nephrectomy 4 weeks later. Only in-frame clones appear in the TCRdb table, and some are missing; sequencing was by immunoSEQ multiplex PCR. The sample shows some 150,000 clones, roughly 90% of them seen only once. The material was blood, obtained from a patient whose treatment included radiotherapy and nephrectomy. The receptors here all came from a woman in her fifties or sixties with renal cell carcinoma.

This clone was picked up one time. The rearrangement links TRBV2 to TRBJ2-6; unclear D gene. The CDR3 is made up of 16 amino acids. V was pared by 7 bases and J by 1 base, with 14 bases between. In germline, CDR1 is SNHLY, CDR2 FYNNEI. As DNA, the CDR3 is TGTGCCAGCAAGGCCCTAAGCTTTTCTGGGGCCAACGTCCTGACTTTC. This gives the protein CASKALSFSGANVLTF.

The CDR3 region is CASGDRGDSPLHF. In nucleotides, the CDR3 is TGTGCCAGCGGGGACAGGGGTGATTCACCCCTCCACTTT. The V gene is TRBV6-5, the J gene TRBJ1-6, with 10 nucleotides matching TRBD1. Germline V gene data show CDR1 as MNHEY and CDR2 as SVGAGI. The CDR3 is made up of 13 amino acids. V trimming: 8 bases; J trimming: 8 bases; junction bases outside the gene matches: 3.

The rearrangement uses TRBV11-2 and TRBJ1-1; 7 nucleotides line up with TRBD1. Germline CDR1 and CDR2: SGHAT and FQNNGV. J gave up 8 bases and V 0 bases, and 3 bases lay outside the gene matches. This CDR3 has 13 amino acids. The CDR3 nucleotides are TGTGCCAGCAGCTTAGACGGACAGGCCGAAGCTTTCTTT. This gives the protein CASSLDGQAEAFF.

In its sample, this clone was seen once. The genes are TRBV4-3 and TRBJ1-1, with no clear D. The V gene's germline CDR1 is LGHNA and CDR2 YSLEER. There are 13 residues in the CDR3. The V end was cut by 0 bases, the J end by 3 bases, with 5 bases between. The CDR3 DNA reads TGCGCCAGCAGCCAAGAAAGGTACACTGAAGCTTTCTTT. Its translation: CASSQERYTEAFF.

The rearrangement joins TRBV5-5 to TRBJ1-1; D is ambiguous. The CDR3 runs to 15 residues. V was cut by 5 bases and J by 4 bases, with 18 bases left in between. Germline V gene sequence: CDR1 SGHKS, CDR2 YYEKEE (reference sequence). CDR3 sequence reads: CASSSRSHRGTEAFF. DNA for the CDR3: TGTGCCAGCAGTAGCCGGTCGCATCGAGGCACTGAAGCTTTCTTT.

This clone was detected a few times. V and J are TRBV6-5 and TRBJ1-1; a weak D match, TRBD1 (5 bases). This CDR3 spans 12 amino acids. The germline V and J ends were trimmed by 6 bases and 8 bases, with 13 bases remaining between them. Germline V gene data show CDR1 as MNHEY and CDR2 as SVGAGI. CDR3 DNA sequence: TGTGCCAGCAGGGGACGATTAGTCGAAGCTTTCTTT. It yields the protein CASRGRLVEAFF.

The chain has TRBV19 and TRBJ2-7, with TRBD2 matching over 12 bases. The CDR3 has 15 amino acids. Germline V gives CDR1 LNHDA, CDR2 SQIVND (reference sequence). J gave up 2 bases and V 5 bases, and 4 bases lay outside the gene matches. Written as DNA, the CDR3 is TGTGCCAGTAGTTCTTCTAGCGGGGGGGCCTACGAGCAGTACTTC. This gives the protein CASSSSSGGAYEQYF.

The chain carries TRBV7-9 and TRBJ1-2, with 8 bases matching TRBD1. There are 14 residues in the CDR3. V lost 2 bases and J lost 7; bases outside the gene matches: 6. Germline assignment: CDR1 SEHNR and CDR2 FQNEAQ (reference sequence). The CDR3 DNA sequence: TGTGCCAGCAGCTTATCAAATACAGGGGGTGGCTACACCTTC. Its translation: CASSLSNTGGGYTF.

This clone occurred once. The J gene is TRBJ2-1, the V gene TRBV11-2; D unresolved. The germline V and J ends were trimmed by 0 bases and 6 bases, with 6 bases remaining between them. CDR1 SGHAT and CDR2 FQNNGV come from the germline V gene. CDR3 size: 13 residues. This CDR3 is CASSLDQLNEQFF. Written as DNA, the CDR3 is TGTGCCAGCAGCTTAGATCAGCTCAATGAGCAGTTCTTC.

This clone was recorded a few times. CDR3 bases: TGCGCCAGCAGCCGCGATGAAGATAGCAATCAGCCCCAGCATTTT. Translation: CASSRDEDSNQPQHF. This sequence joins TRBV4-1 and TRBJ1-5; D not certain. Deletions cut 4 bases from V and 0 bases from J, with 10 bases between. The germline gives CDR1 MGHRA, CDR2 YSYEKL. The CDR3 covers 15 residues.

The chain has TRBV7-3 and TRBJ2-1, with TRBD2 matching over 8 bases. J was trimmed by 4 bases and V by 2 bases; bases with no gene match: 4. The CDR3 consists of 15 residues. Per germline, CDR1 SGHTA and CDR2 FQGTGA. The CDR3 DNA reads TGTGCCAGCAGCTTAGGCGGGGGGCCTTACAATGAGCAGTTCTTC. Translation gives CASSLGGGPYNEQFF.

This rearrangement joins TRBV19 to TRBJ2-2, with 8 positions matching TRBD1. CDR3 size: 15 residues. The V gene end was trimmed by 4 bases and the J gene end by 6 bases; junction bases not matched to a gene: 7. The V gene's germline CDR1 is LNHDA and CDR2 SQIVND (reference sequence). CDR3 in DNA: TGTGCCAGTAGTACAGGGGGCATCATTCCCGGGGAGCTGTTTTTT. It translates to CASSTGGIIPGELFF. The variable domain in full, with the rest retrieved from reference TRBV19 and TRBJ2-2, is DGGITQSPKYLFRKEGQNVTLSCEQNLNHDAMYWYRQDPGQGLRLIYYSQIVNDFQKGDIAEGYSVSREKKESFPLTVTSAQKNPTAFYLCASSTGGIIPGELFFGEGSRLTVL.